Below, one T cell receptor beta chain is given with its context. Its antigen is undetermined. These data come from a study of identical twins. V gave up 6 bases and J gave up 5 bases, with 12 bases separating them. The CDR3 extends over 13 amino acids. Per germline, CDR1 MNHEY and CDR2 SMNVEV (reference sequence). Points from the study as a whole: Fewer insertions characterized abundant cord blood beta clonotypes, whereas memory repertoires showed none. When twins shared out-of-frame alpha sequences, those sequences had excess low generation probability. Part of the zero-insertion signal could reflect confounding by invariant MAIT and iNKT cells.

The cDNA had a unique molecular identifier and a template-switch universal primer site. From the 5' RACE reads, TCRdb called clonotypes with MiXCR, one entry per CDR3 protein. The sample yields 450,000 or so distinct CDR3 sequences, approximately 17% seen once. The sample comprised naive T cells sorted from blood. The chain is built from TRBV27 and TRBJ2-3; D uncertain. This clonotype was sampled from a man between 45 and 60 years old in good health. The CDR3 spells CASSSQLQDTQYF. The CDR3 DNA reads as TGTGCCAGCAGCTCCCAGCTGCAAGATACGCAGTATTTT.